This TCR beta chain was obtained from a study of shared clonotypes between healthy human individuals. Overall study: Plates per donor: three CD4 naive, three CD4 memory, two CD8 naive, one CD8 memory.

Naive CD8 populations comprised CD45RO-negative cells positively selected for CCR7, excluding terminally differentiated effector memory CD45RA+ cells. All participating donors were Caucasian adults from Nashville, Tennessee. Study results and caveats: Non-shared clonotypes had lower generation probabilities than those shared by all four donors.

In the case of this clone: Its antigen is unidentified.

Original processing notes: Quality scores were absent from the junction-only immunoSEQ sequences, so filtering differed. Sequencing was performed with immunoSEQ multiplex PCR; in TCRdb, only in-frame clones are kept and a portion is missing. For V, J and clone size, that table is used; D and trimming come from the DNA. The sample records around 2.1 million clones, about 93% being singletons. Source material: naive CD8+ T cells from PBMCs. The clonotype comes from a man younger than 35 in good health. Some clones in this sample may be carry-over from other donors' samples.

In nucleotides, the CDR3 is TGTGCCAGCAGTTCAGAAACCTCCTACGAGCAGTACTTC. Protein product: CASSSETSYEQYF. The chain carries TRBV28 and TRBJ2-7, with D uncertain. Germline CDR1 MDHEN, CDR2 SYDVKM. The V gene lost 4 bases and the J gene lost 0 bases, with 7 bases spanning the gap. The CDR3 spans 13 residues.